Below are 22 T cell receptor beta chains sequenced from a single sample in a study of blood T cell repertoires in COVID-19. Measured with immunoSEQ multiplex PCR; TCRdb has only the in-frame clones, and not every one. The sample shows 75,000 to 90,000 clones, about 80% of them seen only once. Material: peripheral blood. The receptors were sampled from a woman aged 35 to 49 with active or convalescent COVID-19.

Only one count was recorded for this clone. The rearrangement uses TRBV7-9 and TRBJ2-7; 8 nucleotides agree with TRBD1. The length of the CDR3 is 15 residues. The ends lost 5 bases at V and 4 bases at J; junction bases unmatched: 10. Germline-derived CDR1 and CDR2 are SEHNR and FQNEAQ (reference sequence). The CDR3, as DNA: TGTGCCAGCAGCCAAACCGGGACAGGATGGTACGAGCAGTACTTC. As protein: CASSQTGTGWYEQYF.

The CDR3 region is CASSVMQGSTDTQYF. Here the CDR3 DNA reads TGTGCCAGCAGCGTAATGCAGGGAAGCACAGATACGCAGTATTTT. The gene calls are TRBV9 and TRBJ2-3; tentatively, D is TRBD1 (5 bases). The V end was cut by 1 base, the J end by 0 bases, with 9 bases between. Germline CDR1 reads SGDLS; CDR2 reads YYNGEE. The CDR3 has 15 residues.

In regard to this clone: Compared with germline, one end of the junction differs, possibly owing to a read error. This chain joins TRBV7-9 and TRBJ2-7; TRBD2 is a possible D gene (6 bases). In germline, CDR1 is SEHNR, CDR2 FQNEAQ (reference sequence). This CDR3 region has 13 residues. The CDR3: CASSLAEPGLTHF. CDR3 coding DNA: TGTGCCAGCAGCTTAGCGGAGCCGGGACTGACGCACTTC.

This chain joins TRBV12-3 or TRBV12-4 and TRBJ2-1; no clear D gene. CDR3 length: 13 amino acids. V lost 2 bases and J 5 bases, leaving 7 bases between the germline ends. CDR3 DNA: TGTGCCAGCAGTTTATTAACGGACAATGAGCAGTTCTTC. Its translation: CASSLLTDNEQFF.

The chain employs TRBV7-9 and TRBJ1-1; 7 nucleotides match TRBD1. V trimming: 5 bases; J trimming: 3 bases; junction bases outside the gene matches: 3. CDR1 and CDR2 from the germline V gene are SEHNR and FQNEAQ (reference sequence). This CDR3 has 13 amino acids. CDR3 loop: CASSPQGDTEAFF. In DNA, the CDR3 is TGTGCCAGCAGCCCGCAGGGGGACACTGAAGCTTTCTTT.

This chain uses TRBV4-1 with TRBJ2-1; the match to TRBD2 covers 12 bases. CDR1 MGHRA and CDR2 YSYEKL come from the germline V gene. The CDR3 runs to 16 residues. The V and J ends lost 0 bases and 10 bases, in that order; junction bases with no gene match: 7. CDR3 bases: TGCGCCAGCAGCCAAGAGTCTAGCGGGGGGGGATGGGAGCAGTTCTTC. Translated: CASSQESSGGGWEQFF.

The chain carries TRBV7-2 and TRBJ2-1; D not resolved. Trimming removed 1 base at V and 4 bases at J, with 14 bases between. The CDR3 contains 16 residues. The V gene's germline CDR1 is SGHTA and CDR2 FQGNSA. CDR3 region: CASSLVKLAPYNEQFF. CDR3 DNA sequence: TGTGCCAGCAGCTTAGTCAAACTCGCACCTTACAATGAGCAGTTCTTC.

J is TRBJ1-2 and V is TRBV6-5, with 8 positions matching TRBD1. The CDR3 is made up of 15 amino acids. The germline V gene encodes CDR1 MNHEY and CDR2 SVGAGI. Trimming cost V 7 bases and J 5 bases; bases outside gene matches: 12. The CDR3 nucleotides are TGTGCCAGCACCTACTCCGGGGACAGGCATTATGGCTACACCTTC. Translation gives CASTYSGDRHYGYTF.

The chain employs TRBV3-1 (or the pseudogene TRBV3-2) and TRBJ2-4; D possibly corresponds to TRBD2 (5 bases). Between the trimmed V and J ends, which lost 2 bases and 1 base, there was a span of 9 bases. Germline CDR1 and CDR2: LGHDT and YNNKEL (reference sequence). This CDR3 is 15 amino acids long. CDR3: CASSQRGFAKNIQYF. CDR3 nucleotide sequence: TGTGCCAGCAGCCAACGAGGGTTCGCCAAAAACATTCAGTACTTC.

The rearrangement uses TRBV27 and TRBJ2-6, with D uncertain. Germline-derived CDR1 and CDR2 are MNHEY and SMNVEV (reference sequence). V lost 4 bases and J lost 0, with 7 bases in between. The CDR3 has 15 amino acids. CDR3 DNA: TGTGCCAGCAGTTCCAGTCTCTCTGGGGCCAACGTCCTGACTTTC. It specifies CASSSSLSGANVLTF.

This sequence joins TRBV2 and TRBJ2-7; possible D gene TRBD2, 6 bases. The CDR3 loop spans 12 amino acids. Trimming removed 6 bases from V and 3 bases from J, with 9 bases in between. The germline gives CDR1 SNHLY, CDR2 FYNNEI. The CDR3 DNA follows: TGTGCCAGCAGAGAGACTAGCTACGAGCAGTACTTC. The encoded protein is CASRETSYEQYF.

The chain carries TRBV24-1 and TRBJ2-1; TRBD2 might be the D (6 bases). The V end lost 4 bases, the J end lost 7 bases, and 13 bases lay between the germline ends. The CDR3 totals 14 residues. The germline gives CDR1 KGHDR, CDR2 SFDVKD. CDR3 coding DNA: TGTGCCACCAGTGACCCTGGCGGGAAGAATGAGCAGTTCTTC. Translation gives CATSDPGGKNEQFF.

The V and J genes are TRBV6-2 or TRBV6-3 and TRBJ1-2, with 7 bases matching TRBD1. Trimming cost V 2 bases and J 4 bases; bases outside gene matches: 7. From germline, CDR1 is MNHEY and CDR2 SVGEGT. There are 15 residues in the CDR3. CDR3 in amino acids: CASSYRQGLLYGYTF. CDR3 nucleotides: TGTGCCAGCAGTTACCGACAGGGCCTACTCTATGGCTACACCTTC.

V is TRBV10-3 and J is TRBJ2-1; 8 nucleotides line up with TRBD2. The CDR3 covers 14 residues. CDR1 is ENHRY and CDR2 is SYGVKD in the germline V gene. V shed 6 bases and J 8 bases; nucleotides not matched to a gene: 9. CDR3 nucleotides: TGTGCCATCAGGTTCAGCGGGAGTACCTATGAGCAGTTCTTC. Protein sequence: CAIRFSGSTYEQFF.

The rearrangement links TRBV7-2 to TRBJ1-2; no clear D gene. The CDR3 has 16 amino acids. Germline V CDR1 and CDR2: SGHTA, FQGNSA. Trimming took 1 base from V and 3 from J, leaving 15 bases between them. The CDR3 DNA follows: TGTGCCAGCAGCTTAGGAAGTGGCTCCAGATACTATGGCTACACCTTC. Translation: CASSLGSGSRYYGYTF. Combining the CDR3 with reference TRBV7-2 and TRBJ1-2 gives the whole variable domain GAGVSQSPSNKVTEKGKDVELRCDPISGHTALYWYRQSLGQGLEFLIYFQGNSAPDKSGLPSDRFSAERTGGSVSTLTIQRTQQEDSAVYLCASSLGSGSRYYGYTFGSGTRLTVV.

This clone is a singleton in its sample. The rearrangement joins TRBV2 to TRBJ2-5; tentatively, D is TRBD2 (6 bases). Germline lookup yields CDR1 SNHLY and CDR2 FYNNEI. This CDR3 comprises 15 residues. V lost 6 bases, J lost 4 bases, and 18 bases lay in between. CDR3 protein: CASRDPSGWGETQYF. The CDR3 DNA is TGTGCCAGCAGGGATCCGAGCGGGTGGGGAGAGACCCAGTACTTC.

The rearrangement uses TRBV4-3 and TRBJ2-3; the D is unclear. Looked up from germline, CDR1 is LGHNA and CDR2 is YSLEER. V was trimmed by 0 bases and J by 2 bases, leaving 9 bases between them. The CDR3 is 15 amino acids. CDR3 in amino acids: CASSQDRYPTDTQYF. The DNA of the CDR3 is TGCGCCAGCAGCCAAGATAGATACCCCACAGATACGCAGTATTTT.

The J gene is TRBJ1-3, the V gene TRBV13, with 12 bases fitting TRBD1. Germline CDR1 PRHDT, CDR2 FYEKMQ (reference sequence). The CDR3 runs 16 residues. V shed 4 bases, J shed 2 bases, and the junction held 3 bases outside the gene matches. The CDR3 region has the DNA TGTGCCAGCAGCTACCGGGACAGGGGGCCTGGAAACACCATATATTTT. Translated: CASSYRDRGPGNTIYF.

This clone was detected a few times. This chain uses TRBV20-1 with TRBJ1-1; 9 nucleotides agree with TRBD1. This CDR3 comprises 11 residues. The junction had 1 base not matched to a gene; V was cut back by 8 bases and J by 3 bases. CDR1 is DFQATT and CDR2 is SNEGSKA in the germline V gene (reference sequence). The CDR3 DNA is TGCAGTCGGACAGGGGACACTGAAGCTTTCTTT. The encoded protein is CSRTGDTEAFF.

The CDR3 loop is CASSLGGQGVLQPQHF. CDR3 DNA: TGTGCCAGCAGCCTAGGCGGACAGGGGGTTCTTCAGCCCCAGCATTTT. The chain links TRBV5-6 to TRBJ1-5; the match to TRBD1 covers 10 bases. V was pared by 4 bases and J by 6 bases, with 10 bases of the junction left unmatched. This CDR3 contains 16 residues. Germline lookup yields CDR1 SGHDT and CDR2 YYEEEE. The whole variable domain, filled in from reference TRBV5-6 and TRBJ1-5, reads DAGVTQSPTHLIKTRGQQVTLRCSPKSGHDTVSWYQQALGQGPQFIFQYYEEEERQRGNFPDRFSGHQFPNYSSELNVNALLLGDSALYLCASSLGGQGVLQPQHFGDGTRLSIL.

V and J are TRBV19 and TRBJ1-3; D might be TRBD1 (6 bases). The CDR3 is 17 amino acids. Germline CDR1 reads LNHDA; CDR2 reads SQIVND (reference sequence). The V end was cut by 4 bases, the J end by 0 bases, with 16 bases between. CDR3 DNA sequence: TGTGCCAGTAGTACCCCCCAAGACAGGCCCTCTGGAAACACCATATATTTT. Its translation: CASSTPQDRPSGNTIYF.

J is TRBJ2-7 and V is TRBV28, with TRBD2 as a possible D gene (6 bases). Germline CDR1 and CDR2: MDHEN and SYDVKM. The V gene lost 3 bases and the J gene lost 4 bases, with 10 bases spanning the gap. The CDR3 is 13 residues long. DNA for the CDR3: TGTGCCAGCAGTTTCGTAAGCGGGTACGAGCAGTACTTC. Translating it yields CASSFVSGYEQYF.